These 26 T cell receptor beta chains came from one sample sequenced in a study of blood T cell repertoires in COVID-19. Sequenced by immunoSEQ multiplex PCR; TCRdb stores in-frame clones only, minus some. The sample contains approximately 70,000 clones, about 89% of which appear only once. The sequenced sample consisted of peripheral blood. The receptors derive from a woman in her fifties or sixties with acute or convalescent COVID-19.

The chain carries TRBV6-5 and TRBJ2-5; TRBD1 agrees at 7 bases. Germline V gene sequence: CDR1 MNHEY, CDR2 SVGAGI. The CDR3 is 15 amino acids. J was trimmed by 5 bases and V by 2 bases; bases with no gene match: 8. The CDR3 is CASSYRPDRSETQYF. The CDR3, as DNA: TGTGCCAGCAGTTACCGGCCGGACAGGTCGGAGACCCAGTACTTC.

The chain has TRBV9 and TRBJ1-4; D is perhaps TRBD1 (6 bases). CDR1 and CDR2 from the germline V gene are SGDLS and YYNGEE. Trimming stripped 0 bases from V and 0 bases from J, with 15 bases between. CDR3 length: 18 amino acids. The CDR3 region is CASSVGQGWIATNEKLFF. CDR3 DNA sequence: TGTGCCAGCAGCGTAGGGCAGGGGTGGATTGCAACTAATGAAAAACTGTTTTTT.

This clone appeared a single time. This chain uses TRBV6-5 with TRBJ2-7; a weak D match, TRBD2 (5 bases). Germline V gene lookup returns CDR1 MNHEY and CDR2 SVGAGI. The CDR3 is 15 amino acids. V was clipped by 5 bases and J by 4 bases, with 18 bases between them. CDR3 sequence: CASSPRPPRDYEQYF. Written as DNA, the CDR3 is TGTGCCAGCAGTCCACGACCACCTCGGGATTACGAGCAGTACTTC.

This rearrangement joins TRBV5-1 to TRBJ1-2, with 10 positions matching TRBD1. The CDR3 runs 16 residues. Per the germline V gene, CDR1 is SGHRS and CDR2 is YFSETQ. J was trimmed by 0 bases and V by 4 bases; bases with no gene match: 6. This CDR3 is CASSLRDRGANYGYTF. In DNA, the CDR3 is TGCGCCAGCAGCCTCCGGGACAGGGGAGCTAACTATGGCTACACCTTC.

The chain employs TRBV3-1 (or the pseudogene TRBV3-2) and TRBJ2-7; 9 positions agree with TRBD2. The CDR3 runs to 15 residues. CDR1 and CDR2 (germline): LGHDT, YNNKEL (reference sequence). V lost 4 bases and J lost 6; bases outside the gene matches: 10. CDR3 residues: CASSLFGTSSGEQYF. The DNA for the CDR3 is TGTGCCAGCAGCCTTTTCGGGACTAGCAGTGGCGAGCAGTACTTC.

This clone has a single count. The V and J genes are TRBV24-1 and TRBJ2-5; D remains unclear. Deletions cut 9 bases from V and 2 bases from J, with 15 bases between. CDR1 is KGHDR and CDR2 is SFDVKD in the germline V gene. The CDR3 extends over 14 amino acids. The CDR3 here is CATPGPESQETQYF. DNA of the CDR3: TGTGCCACCCCTGGGCCAGAAAGTCAAGAGACCCAGTACTTC.

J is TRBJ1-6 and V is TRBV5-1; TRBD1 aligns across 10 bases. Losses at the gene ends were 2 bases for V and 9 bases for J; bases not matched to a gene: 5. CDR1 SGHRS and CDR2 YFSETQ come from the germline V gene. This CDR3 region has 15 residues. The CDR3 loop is CASSLGQGGLSPLHF. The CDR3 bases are TGCGCCAGCAGCTTAGGACAGGGGGGACTTTCACCCCTCCACTTT.

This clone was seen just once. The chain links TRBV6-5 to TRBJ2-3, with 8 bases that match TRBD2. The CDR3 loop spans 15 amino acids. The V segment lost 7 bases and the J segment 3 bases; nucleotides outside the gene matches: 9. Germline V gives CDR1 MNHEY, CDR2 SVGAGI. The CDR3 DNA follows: TGTGCCAGCACGGATAGCGGGACCCTGACAGATACGCAGTATTTT. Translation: CASTDSGTLTDTQYF.

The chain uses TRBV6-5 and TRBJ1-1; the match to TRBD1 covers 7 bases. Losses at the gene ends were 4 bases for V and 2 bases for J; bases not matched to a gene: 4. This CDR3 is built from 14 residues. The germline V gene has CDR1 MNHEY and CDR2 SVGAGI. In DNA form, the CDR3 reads TGTGCCAGCAGTTCCCAGGGGGTAAACACTGAAGCTTTCTTT. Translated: CASSSQGVNTEAFF.

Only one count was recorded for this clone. CDR3 nucleotide sequence: TGTGCCAGTACGAGGGCCCCGGGGTCCTACGAGCAGTACTTC. It codes for CASTRAPGSYEQYF. The chain employs TRBV6-5 and TRBJ2-7, with a tentative D call TRBD2 (5 bases). Looked up from germline, CDR1 is MNHEY and CDR2 is SVGAGI. Trimming removed 9 bases at V and 1 base at J, with 16 bases between. The CDR3 is 14 residues long.

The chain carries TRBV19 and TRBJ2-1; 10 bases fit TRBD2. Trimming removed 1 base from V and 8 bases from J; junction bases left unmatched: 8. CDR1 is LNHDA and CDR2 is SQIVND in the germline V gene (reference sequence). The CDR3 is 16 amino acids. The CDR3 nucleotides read TGTGCCAGTAGTATAGGTTTCAGCGGGGGGGCCGATGAGCAGTTCTTC. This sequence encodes CASSIGFSGGADEQFF.

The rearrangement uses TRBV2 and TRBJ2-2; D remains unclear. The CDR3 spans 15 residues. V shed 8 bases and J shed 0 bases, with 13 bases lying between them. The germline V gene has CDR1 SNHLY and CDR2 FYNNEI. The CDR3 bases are TGTGCCAGCTTGGTCGGCCAGGCGAACACCGGGGAGCTGTTTTTT. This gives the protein CASLVGQANTGELFF.

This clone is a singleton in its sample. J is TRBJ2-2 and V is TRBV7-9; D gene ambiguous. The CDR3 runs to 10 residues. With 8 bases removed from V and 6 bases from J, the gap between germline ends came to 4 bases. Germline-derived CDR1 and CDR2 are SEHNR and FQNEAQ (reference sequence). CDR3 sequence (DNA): TGTGCCAGCCTTGCCGGGGAGCTGTTTTTT. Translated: CASLAGELFF.

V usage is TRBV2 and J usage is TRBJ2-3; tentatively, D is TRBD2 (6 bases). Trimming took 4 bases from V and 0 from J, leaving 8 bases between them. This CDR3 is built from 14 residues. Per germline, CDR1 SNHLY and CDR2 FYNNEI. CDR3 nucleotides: TGTGCCAGCAGTGTGGGGACTAGCACAGATACGCAGTATTTT. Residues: CASSVGTSTDTQYF.

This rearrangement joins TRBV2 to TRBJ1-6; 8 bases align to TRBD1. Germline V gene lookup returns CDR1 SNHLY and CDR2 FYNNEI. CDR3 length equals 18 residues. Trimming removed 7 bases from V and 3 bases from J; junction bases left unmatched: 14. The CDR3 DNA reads TGTGCCAGCACCGTAATACGGACAGGGAAGAACTATAATTCACCCCTCCACTTT. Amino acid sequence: CASTVIRTGKNYNSPLHF.

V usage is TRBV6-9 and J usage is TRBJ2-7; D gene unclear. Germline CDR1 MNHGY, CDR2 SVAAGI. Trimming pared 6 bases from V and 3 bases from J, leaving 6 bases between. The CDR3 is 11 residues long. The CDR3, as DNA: TGTGCCAGCAGCCTTAACTACGAGCAGTACTTC. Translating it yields CASSLNYEQYF.

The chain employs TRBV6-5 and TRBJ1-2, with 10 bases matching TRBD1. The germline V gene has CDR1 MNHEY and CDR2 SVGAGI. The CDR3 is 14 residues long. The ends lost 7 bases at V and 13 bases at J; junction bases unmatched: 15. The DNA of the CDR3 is TGTGCCAGCAAAGAAAAGGACAGGGGGATCCCGATCACCTTC. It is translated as CASKEKDRGIPITF.

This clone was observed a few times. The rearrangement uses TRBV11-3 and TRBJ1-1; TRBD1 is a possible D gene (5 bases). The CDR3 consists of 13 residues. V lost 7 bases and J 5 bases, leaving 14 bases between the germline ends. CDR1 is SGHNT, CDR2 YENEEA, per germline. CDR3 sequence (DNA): TGTGCCAGCACCGGGACGGCGGGGACTGAAGCTTTCTTT. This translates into CASTGTAGTEAFF.

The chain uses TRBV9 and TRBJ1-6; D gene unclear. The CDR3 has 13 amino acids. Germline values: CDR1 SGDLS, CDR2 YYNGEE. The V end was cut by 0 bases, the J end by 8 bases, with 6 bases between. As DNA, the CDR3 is TGTGCCAGCAGCGTAGCTCCAGATTCACCCCTCCACTTT. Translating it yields CASSVAPDSPLHF.

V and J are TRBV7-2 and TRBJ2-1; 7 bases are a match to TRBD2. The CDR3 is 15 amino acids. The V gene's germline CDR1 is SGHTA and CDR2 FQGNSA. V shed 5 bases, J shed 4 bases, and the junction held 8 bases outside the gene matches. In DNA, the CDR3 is TGTGCCAGCAGCACCGTAGCGGGCCCTTACAATGAGCAGTTCTTC. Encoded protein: CASSTVAGPYNEQFF.

CDR3 nucleotides: TGTGCCAGCAGCCAACCGGGTAGCTATGGCTACACCTTC. Protein product: CASSQPGSYGYTF. The chain is built from TRBV3-1 (or the pseudogene TRBV3-2) and TRBJ1-2, with D hard to call. Germline V gene lookup returns CDR1 LGHDT and CDR2 YNNKEL (reference sequence). The CDR3 is 13 amino acids. The V end lost 2 bases, the J end lost 4 bases, and 8 bases lay between the germline ends.

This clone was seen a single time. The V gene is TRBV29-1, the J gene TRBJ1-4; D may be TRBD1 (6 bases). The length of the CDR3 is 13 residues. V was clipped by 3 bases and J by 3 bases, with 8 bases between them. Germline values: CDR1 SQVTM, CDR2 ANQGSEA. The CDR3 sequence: CSVDTGSNEKLFF. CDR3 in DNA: TGCAGCGTTGACACAGGGTCTAATGAAAAACTGTTTTTT.

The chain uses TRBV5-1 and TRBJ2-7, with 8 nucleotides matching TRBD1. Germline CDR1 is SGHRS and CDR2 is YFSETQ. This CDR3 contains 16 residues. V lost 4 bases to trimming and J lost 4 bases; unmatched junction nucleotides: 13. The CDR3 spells CASSVNSGTGQYEQYF. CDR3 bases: TGCGCCAGCAGCGTGAATTCCGGGACAGGTCAATACGAGCAGTACTTC.

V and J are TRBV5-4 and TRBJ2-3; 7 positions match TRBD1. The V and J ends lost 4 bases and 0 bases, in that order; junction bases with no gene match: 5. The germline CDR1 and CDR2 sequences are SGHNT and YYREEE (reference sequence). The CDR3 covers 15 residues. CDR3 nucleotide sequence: TGTGCCAGCAGCATGACAGGGCGTAGCACAGATACGCAGTATTTT. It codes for CASSMTGRSTDTQYF.

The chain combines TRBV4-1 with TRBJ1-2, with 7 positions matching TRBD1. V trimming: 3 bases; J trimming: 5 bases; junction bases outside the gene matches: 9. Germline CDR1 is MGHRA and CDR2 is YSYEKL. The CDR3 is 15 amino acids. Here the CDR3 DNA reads TGCGCCAGCAGCCAGCAGGGACAGAAGATATATGGCTACACCTTC. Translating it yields CASSQQGQKIYGYTF.

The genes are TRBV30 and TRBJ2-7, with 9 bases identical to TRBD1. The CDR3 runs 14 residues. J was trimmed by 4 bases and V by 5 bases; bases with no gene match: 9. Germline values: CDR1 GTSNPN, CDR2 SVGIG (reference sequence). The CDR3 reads CAWSAGQGKYEQYF. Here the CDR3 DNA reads TGTGCCTGGTCTGCGGGACAGGGAAAATACGAGCAGTACTTC.